This record looks at one TCR beta chain sequence and its context. CDR1 and CDR2 (germline): MNHNY, SVGAGI (reference sequence). CDR3 length: 15 residues. Trimming cost V 0 bases and J 5 bases; bases outside gene matches: 6. How the authors handled the data: Amplification of reference gene primers provided the estimated nucleated cell counts. Clones were read by immunoSEQ multiplex PCR, and TCRdb kept only the in-frame ones, dropping some. Clone size and V and J calls were adopted from that table, with D and trimming inferred from the DNA. This sample carries some 220,000 clones, roughly 75% of them seen once, and the ten largest clones take 5.5% to 8.5%. The data belong to a study of blood T cell repertoires in COVID-19. Overall study context: From the United States, Italy and Spain came samples of acute and convalescent COVID-19.

This rearrangement joins TRBV6-6 to TRBJ2-7, with TRBD1 identical over 8 bases. The sequence came from a woman in her sixties or seventies with acute or convalescent COVID-19. The sample was peripheral blood. This CDR3 is CASSYSGQGRNEQYF. DNA of the CDR3: TGTGCCAGCAGTTACTCTGGACAGGGTAGGAACGAGCAGTACTTC.